The TCR beta chain under discussion was sequenced for a study of response to subunit inactivated influenza vaccine. TCRdb re-called the RT-PCR reads through MiXCR, storing one row per CDR3 protein. This sample has about 520,000 distinct CDR3 sequences; about 25% occur once, and the top ten carry about 1.9%. In germline, CDR1 is SEHNR, CDR2 FQNEAQ (reference sequence). This CDR3 spans 13 amino acids. The V gene lost 2 bases and the J gene lost 7 bases, with 12 bases spanning the gap. This rearrangement joins TRBV7-9 to TRBJ2-7, with a tentative D call TRBD2 (5 bases). The sequenced sample was CD4+ T cells sorted from PBMCs, obtained 5 days after vaccination. The receptor comes from a man in his fifties who received an inactivated influenza vaccine. The CDR3 is CASSLPGSKEQYF. The CDR3, as DNA: TGTGCCAGCAGCTTACCGGGGTCTAAGGAGCAGTACTTC.